These 32 T cell receptor beta chains originate from one sample sequenced in a study of blood T cell repertoires in COVID-19 (dated by TCRdb to between 2020 and 2021). The library came from the immunoSEQ multiplex PCR assay. As stored in TCRdb, this immuneACCESS dataset retains in-frame rearrangements with V and J assigned. A fraction of the clones does not appear; measured against another copy, unresolved V genes explain less than half of the discrepancy, and the remainder lacks a known reason. This sample comprises over 250,000 clones, approximately 85% of them detected only once. The top ten constitute approximately 11% of the sample. Input material: peripheral blood. The receptors originated from a woman aged 70 to 79 with acute or convalescent COVID-19.

CDR3 amino acids: CASSLELAGAKDEQFF. CDR3 coding DNA: TGTGCCAGCAGCTTAGAGCTAGCGGGGGCAAAGGATGAGCAGTTCTTC. The chain is built from TRBV11-1 and TRBJ2-1; 10 positions agree with TRBD2. CDR3 length: 16 residues. Germline V gives CDR1 SGHAT, CDR2 FQDESV (reference sequence). With V trimmed by 1 base and J by 8 bases, 8 bases remained unmatched.

V usage is TRBV7-9 and J usage is TRBJ2-3; unclear D gene. The CDR3 has 14 amino acids. Trimming took 5 bases from V and 5 from J, leaving 14 bases between them. CDR1 and CDR2 (germline): SEHNR, FQNEAQ (reference sequence). CDR3 amino acids: CASSPGGLVDTQYF. As DNA, the CDR3 is TGTGCCAGCAGCCCTGGCGGCCTCGTAGATACGCAGTATTTT.

The chain couples TRBV2 to TRBJ1-5; unclear D gene. The germline V gene encodes CDR1 SNHLY and CDR2 FYNNEI. V was trimmed by 7 bases and J by 4 bases, leaving 14 bases between them. The CDR3 runs 14 residues. This chain's CDR3 is CASNGRRLNQPQHF. The DNA for the CDR3 is TGTGCCAGCAACGGGAGGCGACTAAATCAGCCCCAGCATTTT. The full variable domain, in which reference TRBV2 and TRBJ1-5 provide the parts outside the CDR3, is EPEVTQTPSHQVTQMGQEVILRCVPISNHLYFYWYRQILGQKVEFLVSFYNNEISEKSEIFDDQFSVERPDGSNFTLKIRSTKLEDSAMYFCASNGRRLNQPQHFGDGTRLSIL.

This clone appeared a single time. This rearrangement joins TRBV19 to TRBJ2-7; 7 nucleotides align to TRBD1. The V and J ends lost 8 bases and 2 bases, in that order; junction bases with no gene match: 9. Per germline, CDR1 LNHDA and CDR2 SQIVND (reference sequence). The CDR3 extends over 14 amino acids. In DNA form, the CDR3 reads TGTGCCAGTGCGCCGGGACAGACAACCTACGAGCAGTACTTC. Protein product: CASAPGQTTYEQYF.

This chain uses TRBV7-9 with TRBJ1-2; 7 positions match TRBD1. Looked up from germline, CDR1 is SEHNR and CDR2 is FQNEAQ (reference sequence). With 5 bases clipped from V and 2 bases from J, the junction kept 8 bases outside the gene matches. This CDR3 has 15 amino acids. CDR3 protein: CASSIGQVLNYGYTF. As DNA, the CDR3 is TGTGCCAGCAGCATAGGACAGGTTCTGAACTATGGCTACACCTTC.

The chain is built from TRBV18 and TRBJ2-5, with D possibly matching TRBD2 (6 bases). This CDR3 is built from 15 residues. Germline lookup yields CDR1 KGHSH and CDR2 LQKENI. The germline V and J ends were trimmed by 2 bases and 3 bases, with 13 bases remaining between them. The CDR3 region has the DNA TGTGCCAGCTCACCAGGGGACCCGGGAGAAGAGACCCAGTACTTC. Residues: CASSPGDPGEETQYF.

The gene calls are TRBV12-3 or TRBV12-4 and TRBJ2-1, with 7 nucleotides matching TRBD2. CDR3 length: 12 residues. V dropped 4 bases and J dropped 10; count of bases not matched to a gene: 4. CDR3 sequence (DNA): TGTGCCAGCAGTTCGCCGGGACTAGAGCAGTTCTTC. The encoded protein is CASSSPGLEQFF.

The V call is TRBV11-1, the J call TRBJ1-1; a weak D match, TRBD1 (6 bases). Germline CDR1 reads SGHAT; CDR2 reads FQDESV (reference sequence). Trimming removed 2 bases from V and 1 base from J, with 11 bases in between. This CDR3 contains 15 residues. This chain's CDR3 is CASSLSGGRNTEAFF. In nucleotides, the CDR3 is TGTGCCAGCAGCTTAAGCGGGGGGCGGAACACTGAAGCTTTCTTT.

The chain recombines TRBV7-3 with TRBJ2-2, with 7 bases fitting TRBD2. The CDR3 totals 14 residues. V gave up 5 bases and J gave up 6 bases; unmatched junction bases: 6. CDR1 SGHTA and CDR2 FQGTGA come from the germline V gene. CDR3 sequence reads: CASSARLAPGELFF. CDR3 sequence (DNA): TGTGCCAGCAGCGCACGACTAGCCCCCGGGGAGCTGTTTTTT.

The chain links TRBV3-1 (or the pseudogene TRBV3-2) to TRBJ2-3; TRBD2 is a possible D gene (6 bases). CDR1 LGHDT and CDR2 YNNKEL come from the germline V gene (reference sequence). This CDR3 spans 15 amino acids. Trimming pared 6 bases from V and 0 bases from J, leaving 13 bases between. The CDR3: CASRELGGSTDTQYF. Written as DNA, the CDR3 is TGTGCCAGCAGGGAACTAGGAGGGAGCACAGATACGCAGTATTTT.

This chain uses TRBV5-4 with TRBJ2-7; D might be TRBD2 (6 bases). Trimming took 3 bases from V and 5 from J, leaving 18 bases between them. This CDR3 region has 15 residues. The germline V gene has CDR1 SGHNT and CDR2 YYREEE (reference sequence). The CDR3 loop reads CASSSGTEGPNEQYF. The CDR3 DNA sequence: TGTGCCAGCAGCTCCGGGACGGAGGGACCGAACGAGCAGTACTTC.

The J gene is TRBJ1-1, the V gene TRBV7-6; possibly TRBD1 for D (6 bases). The CDR3 is made up of 13 amino acids. Germline assignment: CDR1 SGHVS and CDR2 FNYEAQ. V shed 5 bases and J shed 1 base, with 8 bases lying between them. As DNA, the CDR3 is TGTGCCAGCAGCCGGGGACAGAACACTGAAGCTTTCTTT. Translated, it gives CASSRGQNTEAFF.

This chain links TRBV6-5 with TRBJ2-2; 11 nucleotides align to TRBD1. The CDR3 runs to 15 residues. After removal of 11 bases from V and 4 bases from J, the junction contained 9 bases not matched to a gene. Germline CDR1 reads MNHEY; CDR2 reads SVGAGI. CDR3 sequence reads: CAGLGQGDVTGELFF. As DNA, the CDR3 is TGTGCCGGACTGGGACAGGGGGATGTCACCGGGGAGCTGTTTTTT.

This chain connects TRBV7-3 to TRBJ2-2, with D possibly TRBD1 on 5 matching bases. The CDR3 loop spans 16 amino acids. CDR1 and CDR2 (germline): SGHTA, FQGTGA. V was clipped by 2 bases and J by 2 bases, with 12 bases between them. As DNA, the CDR3 is TGTGCCAGCAGCTTATACGGACAAACTAACACCGGGGAGCTGTTTTTT. This encodes CASSLYGQTNTGELFF. The full variable domain, rest sourced from reference TRBV7-3 and TRBJ2-2, is GAGVSQTPSNKVTEKGKYVELRCDPISGHTALYWYRQSLGQGPEFLIYFQGTGAADDSGLPNDRFFAVRPEGSVSTLKIQRTERGDSAVYLCASSLYGQTNTGELFFGEGSRLTVL.

V and J are TRBV2 and TRBJ2-5, with TRBD2 matching over 8 bases. CDR1 SNHLY and CDR2 FYNNEI come from the germline V gene. V lost 7 bases and J lost 5; bases outside the gene matches: 6. The CDR3 is 13 residues long. The CDR3 loop reads CASTVSGGETQYF. The DNA for the CDR3 is TGTGCCAGCACGGTCTCGGGGGGGGAGACCCAGTACTTC. Variable domain in full (rest from reference TRBV2 and TRBJ2-5): EPEVTQTPSHQVTQMGQEVILRCVPISNHLYFYWYRQILGQKVEFLVSFYNNEISEKSEIFDDQFSVERPDGSNFTLKIRSTKLEDSAMYFCASTVSGGETQYFGPGTRLLVL.

As concerns this clone: Other nucleotide sequences in the sample specify the same CDR3. The J gene is TRBJ1-1, the V gene TRBV7-3; TRBD1 is a possible D gene (6 bases). CDR1 is SGHTA, CDR2 FQGTGA, per germline. This CDR3 contains 13 residues. Trimming removed 3 bases from V and 1 base from J, with 6 bases in between. The CDR3 coding sequence is TGTGCCAGCAGCTTGGGACAGAACACTGAAGCTTTCTTT. Protein: CASSLGQNTEAFF.

This clone was seen once. The chain employs TRBV10-1 and TRBJ2-2; D not certain. The germline V gene encodes CDR1 WNHNN and CDR2 SYGVQD (reference sequence). The CDR3 sequence is 13 residues long. Trimming removed 3 bases from V and 3 bases from J, with 5 bases in between. The CDR3 DNA is TGCGCCAGCAGTGACCAGGACACCGGGGAGCTGTTTTTT. This translates into CASSDQDTGELFF.

The chain recombines TRBV18 with TRBJ2-1, with D maybe TRBD2 (5 bases). Germline V gene lookup returns CDR1 KGHSH and CDR2 LQKENI. This CDR3 comprises 15 residues. V was trimmed by 3 bases and J by 6 bases, leaving 15 bases between them. The DNA of the CDR3 is TGTGCCAGCTCACCGCCTAGCTTAGACCTCAATGAGCAGTTCTTC. Protein product: CASSPPSLDLNEQFF.

The V gene is TRBV7-9, the J gene TRBJ2-1; 9 bases line up with TRBD2. This CDR3 spans 16 amino acids. CDR1 is SEHNR and CDR2 is FQNEAQ in the germline V gene (reference sequence). With V trimmed by 3 bases and J by 6 bases, 9 bases remained unmatched. The CDR3 here is CASSLGSGGHFNEQFF. Written as DNA, the CDR3 is TGTGCCAGCAGCTTGGGTAGCGGGGGCCATTTCAATGAGCAGTTCTTC.

J is TRBJ1-1 and V is TRBV2; tentative D call: TRBD1 (5 bases). The germline V gene encodes CDR1 SNHLY and CDR2 FYNNEI. Trimming shortened V by 3 bases and J by 9 bases, and 14 bases separated the two germline ends. This CDR3 region has 13 residues. The CDR3 DNA sequence: TGTGCCAGCAGTGATATGGGGGGAGGGCAAGCTTTCTTT. Its protein product is CASSDMGGGQAFF. The complete variable domain, with remaining parts taken from reference TRBV2 and TRBJ1-1, reads EPEVTQTPSHQVTQMGQEVILRCVPISNHLYFYWYRQILGQKVEFLVSFYNNEISEKSEIFDDQFSVERPDGSNFTLKIRSTKLEDSAMYFCASSDMGGGQAFFGQGTRLTVV.

The rearrangement joins TRBV6-5 to TRBJ2-3; 8 nucleotides line up with TRBD1. The CDR3 sequence is 14 residues long. The junction had 4 bases not matched to a gene; V was cut back by 6 bases and J by 2 bases. Germline loops: CDR1 MNHEY, CDR2 SVGAGI. The CDR3 spells CASRNRGSTDTQYF. DNA of the CDR3: TGTGCCAGCAGGAACAGGGGGTCCACAGATACGCAGTATTTT.

This clone was counted a few times. The chain couples TRBV5-1 to TRBJ1-5; D might be TRBD1 (6 bases). The V gene lost 0 bases and the J gene lost 7 bases, with 11 bases spanning the gap. CDR1 is SGHRS and CDR2 is YFSETQ in the germline V gene. The CDR3 has 14 residues. The CDR3 region is CASSLVQGSQPQHF. In DNA, the CDR3 is TGCGCCAGCAGCTTGGTACAGGGCTCCCAGCCCCAGCATTTT.

The chain combines TRBV5-1 with TRBJ1-2, with 7 bases matching TRBD1. The germline V gene has CDR1 SGHRS and CDR2 YFSETQ. Trimming at V came to 6 bases and at J to 0 bases, leaving 8 bases not matched to a gene. This CDR3 is 15 amino acids long. CDR3 sequence (DNA): TGCGCCAGCAAACAGGGGACGGGGCCTAACTATGGCTACACCTTC. Protein: CASKQGTGPNYGYTF.

This chain links TRBV4-2 with TRBJ1-3; tentatively, D is TRBD1 (5 bases). The CDR3 consists of 17 residues. Germline CDR1 LGHNA, CDR2 YNFKEQ. Trimming pared 6 bases from V and 0 bases from J, leaving 18 bases between. CDR3 loop: CASSPALWGGSGNTIYF. In DNA, the CDR3 is TGTGCCAGCAGTCCCGCCCTCTGGGGCGGCTCTGGAAACACCATATATTTT.

J is TRBJ1-5 and V is TRBV19; TRBD1 might be the D (5 bases). Germline CDR1 and CDR2: LNHDA and SQIVND (reference sequence). V was clipped by 11 bases and J by 7 bases, with 18 bases between them. The CDR3 totals 13 residues. The CDR3 region is CASRVGGEQPQHF. The DNA of the CDR3 is TGTGCCTCCCGAGTGGGGGGGGAGCAGCCCCAGCATTTT.

The rearrangement joins TRBV3-1 (or the pseudogene TRBV3-2) to TRBJ1-2; D is uncertain. The germline V and J ends were trimmed by 5 bases and 6 bases, with 13 bases remaining between them. The CDR3 is made up of 13 amino acids. Germline V CDR1 and CDR2: LGHDT, YNNKEL (reference sequence). CDR3 sequence: CASSYRQADGYTF. For the CDR3, the DNA is TGTGCCAGCAGCTATAGGCAGGCTGATGGCTACACCTTC.

The chain has TRBV27 and TRBJ2-1, with 9 nucleotides matching TRBD1. J lost 4 bases, V lost 4 bases, and 8 bases had no gene match. The CDR3 is 16 residues long. In germline, CDR1 is MNHEY, CDR2 SMNVEV (reference sequence). The chain's CDR3 is CASSSVTGGGYNEQFF. The CDR3 DNA reads TGTGCCAGCAGTTCCGTCACAGGGGGCGGGTACAATGAGCAGTTCTTC.

V is TRBV18 and J is TRBJ2-4; 7 positions match TRBD2. With V trimmed by 2 bases and J by 0 bases, 1 base remained unmatched. The germline V gene has CDR1 KGHSH and CDR2 LQKENI. This CDR3 has 15 amino acids. DNA of the CDR3: TGTGCCAGCTCACCAGGGGAGGGAGCCAAAAACATTCAGTACTTC. Its translation: CASSPGEGAKNIQYF.

On this clone: This specimen includes other DNA sequences encoding the same CDR3. The V and J genes are TRBV27 and TRBJ1-2, with D unclear. Trimming pared 3 bases from V and 3 bases from J, leaving 8 bases between. CDR3 size: 13 residues. Germline values: CDR1 MNHEY, CDR2 SMNVEV (reference sequence). CDR3 in DNA: TGTGCCAGCAGTTTTCGGGGTCACTATGGCTACACCTTC. Amino acid sequence: CASSFRGHYGYTF.

The chain links TRBV23-1 to TRBJ2-2; TRBD1 matches 7 bases. TRBV23-1 is noted as an ORF with a role that remains uncertain. The CDR3 is 16 residues long. The trim removed 6 bases at V and 5 bases at J, leaving 12 bases unmatched. As DNA, the CDR3 is TGCGCCAGCAGCACTTGTGACAGGGTCTCGACCGGGGAGCTGTTTTTT. It is translated as CASSTCDRVSTGELFF.

In this sample, this clone turned up a few times. The chain links TRBV6-5 to TRBJ2-2; D uncertain. Trimming removed 11 bases from V and 5 bases from J, with 12 bases in between. There are 12 residues in the CDR3. The V gene's germline CDR1 is MNHEY and CDR2 SVGAGI. CDR3 sequence reads: CASQRHTGELFF. The CDR3 DNA reads as TGTGCCTCTCAGAGACATACCGGGGAGCTGTTTTTT.

The rearrangement links TRBV6-5 to TRBJ1-2, with TRBD1 matching 8 bases. CDR1 MNHEY and CDR2 SVGAGI come from the germline V gene. CDR3 length: 14 amino acids. V gave up 5 bases and J gave up 2 bases; unmatched junction bases: 4. The CDR3 spells CASSPPGGNYGYTF. CDR3 in DNA: TGTGCCAGCAGTCCCCCAGGGGGCAACTATGGCTACACCTTC.